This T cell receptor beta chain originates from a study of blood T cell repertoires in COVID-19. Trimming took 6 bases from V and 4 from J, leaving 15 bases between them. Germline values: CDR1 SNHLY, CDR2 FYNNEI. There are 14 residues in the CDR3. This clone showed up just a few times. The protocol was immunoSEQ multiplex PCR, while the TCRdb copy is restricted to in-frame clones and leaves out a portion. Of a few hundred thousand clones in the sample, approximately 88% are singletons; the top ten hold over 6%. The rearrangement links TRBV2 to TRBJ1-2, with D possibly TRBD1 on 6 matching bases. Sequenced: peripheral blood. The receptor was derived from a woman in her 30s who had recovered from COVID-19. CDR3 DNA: TGTGCCAGCAGAGAGACAGGAAATTCCTATGGCTACACCTTC. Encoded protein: CASRETGNSYGYTF.